The rows below give T cell receptor beta chains drawn from one sample of a study of cytomegalovirus exposure and HLA in healthy donors. TCRdb's copy holds only in-frame clones and misses some; the assay was immunoSEQ multiplex PCR. The sample holds over 150,000 clones, about four fifths seen once. Material: PBMCs. The source of these receptors is a man aged 30-40 years in good health and CMV-seronegative. CDR3s include the opening cysteine and the closing phenylalanine or tryptophan. The D gene is left open where the match is weak. A row's size may be missing; if present it is once, few, many or a size class.

V	D	size	J	DNA	CDR3
TRBV7-9	TRBD1	-	TRBJ2-7	TGTGCCAGCAGGGGGACAGGAGGTGGGCAGTACTTC	CASRGTGGGQYF
TRBV10-1	-	-	TRBJ2-2	TGCGCCAGCTCCCAAGGGTTAGCCTGGGGGGCGAACACCGGGGAGCTGTTTTTT	CASSQGLAWGANTGELFF
TRBV30	-	-	TRBJ2-7	TGTGCCGTGAGAGGGAAATCATCCTACGAGCAGTACTTC	CAVRGKSSYEQYF
TRBV5-1	-	-	TRBJ1-1	TGCGCCAGCCGGCGGGGGGACCGGAACACTGAAGCTTTCTTT	CASRRGDRNTEAFF
TRBV29-1	-	-	TRBJ2-7	TGCAGCGTTGCCCACCCCGCGGGGAGTAGCTCCTACGAGCAGTACTTC	CSVAHPAGSSSYEQYF
TRBV30	TRBD2	-	TRBJ2-5	TGTGCCTGGACGCCGACTAGCGGGTGGGAGACCCAGTACTTC	CAWTPTSGWETQYF
TRBV7-8	TRBD2	-	TRBJ2-5	TGTGCCAGCTCCGCGGGAGTAGAGACCCAGTACTTC	CASSAGVETQYF
TRBV4-3	-	-	TRBJ1-1	TGCGCCAGCAGCCAAGGAGGGGAGGTCGCTGAAGCTTTCTTT	CASSQGGEVAEAFF
TRBV30	TRBD1	-	TRBJ1-4	TGTGCCTGGGGGACAGGGGATGGGGCGAAAAAACTGTTTTTT	CAWGTGDGAKKLFF
TRBV5-1	-	-	TRBJ2-6	TGCGCCAGCAGCCCAACCGGGGGCTCTGGGGCCAACGTCCTGACTTTC	CASSPTGGSGANVLTF
TRBV28	-	-	TRBJ2-7	TGTGCCAGCACCGCATCGGGGGACCTCTACGAGCAGTACTTC	CASTASGDLYEQYF
TRBV6-1	TRBD1	few	TRBJ1-2	TGTGCCAGCAGTGACGGACAGGGAGACTATGGCTACACCTTC	CASSDGQGDYGYTF
TRBV7-9	-	-	TRBJ2-5	TGTTCCAGCAGCTTAGCGAGTGGTTCAGAGACCCAGTACTTC	CSSSLASGSETQYF
TRBV27	-	-	TRBJ2-2	TGTGCCAGCACCCCAACTCAGGGTGGCGGGGAGCTGTTTTTT	CASTPTQGGGELFF
TRBV28	-	few	TRBJ2-3	TGTGCCAGCAGAACAGGGGAGGTTGGCACAGATACGCAGTATTTT	CASRTGEVGTDTQYF
TRBV14	-	-	TRBJ1-1	TGTGCCAGCAGCCATCGAGGCATGAACACTGAAGCTTTCTTT	CASSHRGMNTEAFF
TRBV11-3	-	-	TRBJ1-1	TGTGCCAGCAGCTTAGAAGGCGGCACTGAAGCTTTCTTT	CASSLEGGTEAFF
TRBV29-1	-	-	TRBJ1-2	TGCAGCGTTGACCTGTCAGGGATTGGCTATGGCTACACCTTC	CSVDLSGIGYGYTF
TRBV20-1	-	-	TRBJ1-4	TGCAGTGCTAGAGATAGGGGAAAACTGTTTTTT	CSARDRGKLFF
TRBV5-6	-	-	TRBJ2-7	TGTGCCAGCAGCCCGCAGGGGAGCTCCTACGAGCAGTACTTC	CASSPQGSSYEQYF
TRBV25-1	TRBD2	-	TRBJ2-1	TGTGCCAGCAGTGACCATACGGGACTACCCCCGGGCAATGAGCAGTTCTTC	CASSDHTGLPPGNEQFF
TRBV30	-	-	TRBJ1-5	TGTGCCTGGAGTGGGATGGACAAGCGCAATCAGCCCCAGCATTTT	CAWSGMDKRNQPQHF
TRBV11-2	-	once	TRBJ2-1	TGTGCCAGCACCCCGATAAGCGACAATGAGCAGTTCTTC	CASTPISDNEQFF
TRBV5-1	-	-	TRBJ1-4	TGCGCCAGCAGCTTGGCCTGGACAGTGAATGAAAAACTGTTTTTT	CASSLAWTVNEKLFF
TRBV30	-	-	TRBJ1-2	TGTGCCTGGAGTGTACAGAATAGGAGGGATGGCTACACCTTC	CAWSVQNRRDGYTF
TRBV5-6	-	-	TRBJ1-2	TGTGCCAGCACCCTTCCCGGCTATGGCTACACCTTC	CASTLPGYGYTF
TRBV10-3	-	-	TRBJ2-7	TGTGCCATCACGGACCGGGCGGGGGCCCAAATTACCTACGAGCGGTACTTC	CAITDRAGAQITYERYF
TRBV28	TRBD1	-	TRBJ1-4	TGTGCCAGCAGTCGTACCCGCGCAGGGGGAACTAATGAAAAACTGTTTTTT	CASSRTRAGGTNEKLFF
TRBV4-3	TRBD1	few	TRBJ2-1	TGCGCCAGCAGCCAACACAGGGGTCCCTACAATGAGCAGTTCTTC	CASSQHRGPYNEQFF
TRBV6-5	TRBD1	-	TRBJ1-2	TGTGCCAGCAGCTCCTTGGGACAGGGGAATGGCTACACCTTC	CASSSLGQGNGYTF
TRBV19	-	-	TRBJ1-5	TGTGCCAGTAGTTCGACAGGAAATCAGCCCCAGCATTTT	CASSSTGNQPQHF
TRBV15	TRBD1	-	TRBJ1-5	TGTGCCACCAGCAGAGTGGGACAGGGATCCCAGCCCCAGCATTTT	CATSRVGQGSQPQHF
TRBV28	TRBD1	-	TRBJ1-6	TGTGCCAGCAGTAGAGGGGACAGGGAGTATTCACCCCTCCACTTT	CASSRGDREYSPLHF
TRBV5-1	-	once	TRBJ2-2	TGCGCCAGCAGTTATAATCGCGGACAGAACACCGGGGAGCTGTTTTTT	CASSYNRGQNTGELFF
TRBV29-1	-	-	TRBJ2-2	TGCAGCGCTCCGACAGGAAGGACCGGGGAGCTGTTTTTT	CSAPTGRTGELFF
TRBV15	-	-	TRBJ2-5	TGTGCCACCAGCAGAGAGCGGGGGCTAGCCCTGGAAACCCAGTACTTC	CATSRERGLALETQYF
TRBV7-6	TRBD2	few	TRBJ2-7	TGTGCCAGCAGTTCTGGGGGGGCCTACGAGCAGTACTTC	CASSSGGAYEQYF
TRBV19	TRBD1	-	TRBJ2-3	TGTGCCAGTAGTATTCGGGACAGGGGAGGCACAGATACGCAGTATTTT	CASSIRDRGGTDTQYF
TRBV27	TRBD2	-	TRBJ2-1	TGTGCCAGCAGGAGACTAGCGGGAGGTTATGAGCAGTTCTTC	CASRRLAGGYEQFF
TRBV28	TRBD2	once	TRBJ2-3	TGTGCCAGCAGTCTCCAGCGGGAGATCACAGATACGCAGTATTTT	CASSLQREITDTQYF
TRBV28	TRBD2	-	TRBJ2-4	TGTGCCAGCAGTCCCCGGGGCGGGGGAGGCATTCAGTACTTC	CASSPRGGGGIQYF
TRBV28	-	-	TRBJ1-1	TGTGCCAGCAGTTCCCGAGTGGTAATGAACACTGAAGCTTTCTTT	CASSSRVVMNTEAFF
TRBV30	-	-	TRBJ1-1	TGTGCCTGGAGCGTGGGCAGTCTGAACACTGAAGCTTTCTTT	CAWSVGSLNTEAFF
TRBV7-9	TRBD1	-	TRBJ2-1	TGTGCCAGCAGCTCGACAGGGGTTTCCTACAATGAGCAGTTCTTC	CASSSTGVSYNEQFF
TRBV28	TRBD2	-	TRBJ2-7	TGTGCCAGCAGGCTAAGCGGGGACGTCGAGCAGTACTTC	CASRLSGDVEQYF